This TCR beta chain was identified during a study of OX40 agonist ivuxolimab in advanced cancers. CDR1 is SGHDT and CDR2 is YYEEEE in the germline V gene. The CDR3 has 15 amino acids. V gave up 0 bases and J gave up 5 bases, with 14 bases separating them. Here immunoSEQ multiplex PCR was the method, and the copy in TCRdb shows in-frame clones only, minus some. The data hold around 76,000 clones, with roughly 84% observed a single time. The receptor's source is an adult with an advanced solid tumor such as melanoma, head and neck, liver or kidney cancer. Sequencing used CD4+ or CD8+ T cells sorted from blood, obtained in a trial of the OX40 agonist ivuxolimab. The chain links TRBV5-6 to TRBJ1-2, with D possibly matching TRBD1 (6 bases). CDR3 DNA: TGTGCCAGCAGCTTGGCCGGCAGGAGGGGGTATGGCTACACCTTC. It specifies CASSLAGRRGYGYTF.